This T cell receptor (beta chain) emerged from a study of blood T cell repertoires in COVID-19. Study background: The samples span acute and convalescent COVID-19 from the United States, Italy and Spain. PBMCs, B-cell-depleted T cells, or T cells provided the cDNA or gDNA that made up the material.

In the study's own analysis: Amplifying reference gene primers gave estimates of nucleated cell counts. TCRdb's table, derived via immunoSEQ multiplex PCR, lists solely in-frame clones and lacks some. V, J and clone size are taken as reported in that table, and D and trimming were inferred from the DNA itself. The table lists some 150,000 clones, more than 70% of them singletons. Per the germline V gene, CDR1 is MNHEY and CDR2 is SVGEGT. Trimming left V 5 bases short and J 0 bases short, with 11 bases between. The CDR3 has 15 amino acids. Source material: peripheral blood. The chain couples TRBV6-2 or TRBV6-3 to TRBJ2-1; TRBD2 might be the D (5 bases). This receptor was obtained from a human donor in a cohort sampled during active COVID-19. The CDR3 reads CASSPQSGSYNEQFF. As DNA, the CDR3 is TGTGCCAGCAGTCCCCAAAGCGGCTCCTACAATGAGCAGTTCTTC.